Sequencing of this T cell receptor beta chain was carried out in a study of blood T cell repertoires in COVID-19. Study as a whole: COVID-19 samples, acute and convalescent, were from the United States, Italy and Spain. T cells, B-cell-depleted T cells, or PBMCs provided the cDNA or gDNA that served as material.

Patients in Seattle were enrolled during active infection, then followed longitudinally. Authors' data handling: By means of reference gene primer amplification, nucleated cell counts were estimated. The method was immunoSEQ multiplex PCR; TCRdb's version includes in-frame clones alone and lacks a portion of them. From that table come the V and J calls and clone size; the DNA was used to work out D and trimming. The table has about 290,000 clones, roughly 91% seen once. CDR3 length: 15 amino acids. In germline, CDR1 is SNHLY, CDR2 FYNNEI. Trimming removed 5 bases from V and 0 bases from J, with 14 bases in between.

This TCR derives from a woman under 40 with COVID-19, enrolled during active disease. The gene calls are TRBV2 and TRBJ2-7; the D gene is possibly TRBD1 (6 bases). Sequenced sample: peripheral blood. The CDR3 DNA reads TGTGCCAGCAGTTGGGGGAGAGGGGGCTCCTACGAGCAGTACTTC. Protein sequence: CASSWGRGGSYEQYF.